This TCR beta chain was captured by sequencing in a study of early T cells in non-severe SARS-CoV-2 infection. Across the study: Sequencing targeted bulk RNA from unsorted whole blood, leaving chains unpaired.

Individual cDNA molecules received unique molecular identifiers. TCRdb redid the calling of the 5' RACE reads with MiXCR, one entry per CDR3 protein. Seen here are about 77,000 distinct CDR3 sequences, less than 15% observed once, and the top ten hold about 14%. The sequence was collected from an adult who was a healthcare worker with PCR-confirmed SARS-CoV-2 infection or an uninfected control (not recorded which). The donor label of this sample is uncertain. The specimen was whole blood, collected at baseline.

The CDR3 nucleotides are TGTGCCAGCAGCGAACCCAGACAGACGTGGACCGGGGAGCTGTTTTTT. Amino acid sequence: CASSEPRQTWTGELFF. This chain links TRBV5-6 with TRBJ2-2; a weak D match, TRBD1 (5 bases). The germline CDR1 and CDR2 sequences are SGHDT and YYEEEE. Trimming left V 4 bases short and J 5 bases short, with 18 bases between. The CDR3 spans 16 residues.